A selection of T cell receptor beta chains follows, all from one sample in a study of early T cells in non-severe SARS-CoV-2 infection. TCRdb reprocessed the 5' RACE reads with MiXCR, giving one entry per CDR3 protein. The repertoire holds 50,000 to 65,000 distinct CDR3 sequences, with around 13% as singletons. The sequencing sample was made of whole blood. All receptors come from an adult who was a healthcare worker with PCR-confirmed SARS-CoV-2 infection or an uninfected control (not recorded which). Both conserved end residues are part of each CDR3. Each record gives: V gene, J gene, clone size, D gene, CDR3 DNA, CDR3 protein. The D gene is left open where the match is weak. Rows may omit the clone size; those that give it use once, few, many or a size class.

>TRBV2|TRBJ2-1|many|TRBD2
TGTGCCAGCAGTGAATACGGGACTAGGGAAGGGGGAGAGCAGTTCTTC
CASSEYGTREGGEQFF
>TRBV29-1|TRBJ1-2|.|TRBD1
TGCAGCGTTGATCTAGGACAGGGGGCAATCTATGGCTACACCTTC
CSVDLGQGAIYGYTF
>TRBV20-1|TRBJ1-2|few|.
TGCAGTGCTAGCCCCAGGCGGGCTTTCTATGGCTACACCTTC
CSASPRRAFYGYTF
>TRBV7-7|TRBJ2-2|.|.
TGTGCTAGCAGCTTCGTCCTTGGCACCGGGGAGCTGTTTTTT
CASSFVLGTGELFF
>TRBV6-5|TRBJ1-2|many|TRBD1
TGTGCCAGCACTTCCGTGGGACAGGGTGACTATGGCTACACCTTC
CASTSVGQGDYGYTF
>TRBV6-2/TRBV6-3|TRBJ1-1|many|TRBD1
TGTGCCAGCAGTTACGACAGGGCTACGACTGAAGCTTTCTTT
CASSYDRATTEAFF
>TRBV20-1|TRBJ2-7|.|.
TGCAGTGCTAGAGAAGGCCAGTTAGACTACGAGCAGTACTTC
CSAREGQLDYEQYF
>TRBV19|TRBJ2-7|few|TRBD2
TGTGCCAGTAGCGATCGGGGGAGGGCCTCCTACGAGCAGTACTTC
CASSDRGRASYEQYF
>TRBV29-1|TRBJ2-1|.|TRBD1
TGCAGCGTTGCCGTGGACAGGGGGCATGAGCAGTTCTTC
CSVAVDRGHEQFF
>TRBV2|TRBJ2-1|.|.
TGTGCCAGTAACCTATCTGGTGGGCAGTTCTTC
CASNLSGGQFF
>TRBV7-9|TRBJ2-2|many|TRBD1
TGTGCCAGCAGCCGATCGACAGGGACCGGGGAGCTGTTTTTT
CASSRSTGTGELFF
>TRBV5-1|TRBJ2-3|many|.
TGCGCCAGCAGCTTGGTGGGACTGAGCACAGATACGCAGTATTTT
CASSLVGLSTDTQYF
>TRBV5-4|TRBJ1-1|.|TRBD1
TGTGCCAGCAGGGTGACAGGGGGGAGAGGTGAAGCTTTCTTT
CASRVTGGRGEAFF
>TRBV2|TRBJ1-1|.|.
TGTGCCAGCACCAAAGATACTGAAGCTTTCTTT
CASTKDTEAFF
>TRBV20-1|TRBJ1-6|.|TRBD1
TGCAGTGCTAGGGAGGGACAGGGGTATAATTCACCCCTCCACTTT
CSAREGQGYNSPLHF
>TRBV6-2/TRBV6-3|TRBJ1-2|.|.
TGTGCCAGCAGTTTCAGGGGCGACTATGGCTACACCTTC
CASSFRGDYGYTF
>TRBV20-1|TRBJ2-7|medium-sized|.
TGCAGTGCTAGTACCAGGGATCCCTACGAGCAGTACTTC
CSASTRDPYEQYF
>TRBV19|TRBJ2-1|many|TRBD2
TGTGCCAGTGGACTAGCGGGGTCCTACAATGAGCAGTTCTTC
CASGLAGSYNEQFF
>TRBV6-5|TRBJ1-1|.|.
TGTGCCAGCAGTTACTTGGGACCTTGGAACACTGAAGCTTTCTTT
CASSYLGPWNTEAFF
>TRBV12-3/TRBV12-4|TRBJ1-2|.|TRBD1
TGTGCCAGCAGTATTCCAGGGGGTAGTGGCTACACCTTC
CASSIPGGSGYTF
>TRBV11-1|TRBJ2-1|.|TRBD2
TGTGCCAGCAGCTTACCCAGCGGGGGGGACTATGGTGAGCAGTTCTTC
CASSLPSGGDYGEQFF
>TRBV15|TRBJ1-3|few|.
TGTGCCACCAGCAGATCTTCGGCGGGTGGAAACACCATATATTTT
CATSRSSAGGNTIYF
>TRBV3-1|TRBJ1-2|many|.
TGTGCCAGCTCCCTCTACGCGGCAGGGGCGCATGGCTACACCTTC
CASSLYAAGAHGYTF
>TRBV10-1|TRBJ2-2|few|TRBD2
TGCGCCAGCAGTGACGGACTAGCGGGGGGGCCCGGGGAGCTGTTTTTT
CASSDGLAGGPGELFF
>TRBV2|TRBJ2-3|.|.
TGTGCCAGCGCCGACCAGGGATATACGCAGTATTTT
CASADQGYTQYF
>TRBV7-8|TRBJ2-3|.|TRBD2
TGTGCCAGCAGCTCCAGGGGCGGGGGGCTACCCACAGATACGCAGTATTTT
CASSSRGGGLPTDTQYF
>TRBV7-8|TRBJ2-5|.|TRBD2
TGTGCCAGCATGAGCGGGGGGACAAAAGAGACCCAGTACTTC
CASMSGGTKETQYF
>TRBV7-3|TRBJ2-1|many|.
TGTGCCAGCAGCTTTGGGCCCGTGGGCGGCAATGAGCAGTTCTTC
CASSFGPVGGNEQFF
>TRBV20-1|TRBJ2-2|many|TRBD2
TGCAGTGCTAGAGGAGCGGGGGCGCTGAACACCGGGGAGCTGTTTTTT
CSARGAGALNTGELFF
>TRBV29-1|TRBJ1-3|.|.
TGCAGCGTAGCGGGAACTTTAAACACCATATATTTT
CSVAGTLNTIYF
>TRBV5-1|TRBJ1-1|.|.
TGCGCCAGCAGCTTCGGGGTGCGTGACACTGAAGCTTTCTTT
CASSFGVRDTEAFF
>TRBV7-6|TRBJ2-1|many|.
TGTGCCAGCAGCTCCTACCCGGGGGCGCCCGGAGAGCAGTTCTTC
CASSSYPGAPGEQFF
>TRBV25-1|TRBJ2-5|many|.
TGTGCCAGCAGTCGAGGGGAGGTGGTCTGGGAGACCCAGTACTTC
CASSRGEVVWETQYF
>TRBV27|TRBJ1-2|many|.
TGTGCCAGCAGTCCAGGGTGGGGGTCCTCTAACTATGGCTACACCTTC
CASSPGWGSSNYGYTF
>TRBV6-6|TRBJ2-5|few|TRBD2
TGTGCCAGCACCTTCTGGGGGGGGCAAGAGACCCAGTACTTC
CASTFWGGQETQYF
>TRBV20-1|TRBJ2-7|.|TRBD1
TGCAGTGCTAGCTCTCGGGACAGGGTAGGCTACGAGCAGTACTTC
CSASSRDRVGYEQYF
>TRBV4-3|TRBJ2-2|few|TRBD2
TGCGCCAGCAGCCAAGATGGAAGCGGGGTCCGTTCCGGGGAGCTGTTTTTT
CASSQDGSGVRSGELFF
>TRBV20-1|TRBJ2-1|many|TRBD1
TGCAGTGCTACCTCAACAGGGGCCTATGGCAATGAGCAGTTCTTC
CSATSTGAYGNEQFF
>TRBV20-1|TRBJ1-1|few|TRBD1
TGCAGTGCCGAAGACAGGGGGACTGAAGCTTTCTTT
CSAEDRGTEAFF
>TRBV18|TRBJ2-1|.|TRBD2
TGTGCCAGCTCACCGCGGGGGGGGAGTTTAGGTGAGCAGTTCTTC
CASSPRGGSLGEQFF
>TRBV6-2/TRBV6-3|TRBJ1-1|.|.
TGTGCCAGCACCGATAGATCGTCAGCTTTCTTT
CASTDRSSAFF
>TRBV19|TRBJ2-4|.|.
TGTGCCAGTAGCTGGCTAGCCAAAAACATTCAGTACTTC
CASSWLAKNIQYF
>TRBV5-5|TRBJ2-6|.|.
TGTGCCAGCAGCTCCGGACAGTCCCAAGGGGCCAACGTCCTGACTTTC
CASSSGQSQGANVLTF
>TRBV2|TRBJ2-6|many|.
TGTGCCAGCCTCCCGGGTACGGGGCTACCCGGGGCCAACGTCCTGACTTTC
CASLPGTGLPGANVLTF
>TRBV28|TRBJ2-1|few|.
TGTGCCAGCAACCAGGGGAGGAATGAGCAGTTCTTC
CASNQGRNEQFF
>TRBV5-6|TRBJ2-5|few|.
TGTGCCAGCAGCTTCGCAGGGGGAGGCCCAGGGACCCAGTACTTC
CASSFAGGGPGTQYF
>TRBV7-7|TRBJ1-1|few|.
TGTGCTAGCAGCGAAATAACCGGGACACCCACTGAAGCTTTCTTT
CASSEITGTPTEAFF
>TRBV7-8|TRBJ2-1|many|.
TGTGCCAGCAGCCCAAAAACCACTTACTCCTACAATGAGCAGTTCTTC
CASSPKTTYSYNEQFF
>TRBV18|TRBJ2-7|once|.
TGTGCCAGCTCACCCGGGACCTCCTACGAGCAGTACTTC
CASSPGTSYEQYF
>TRBV15|TRBJ2-3|few|TRBD2
TGTGCCACCAGCAGGGAACTGGACTACGGGGGGGATACGCAGTATTTT
CATSRELDYGGDTQYF
>TRBV15|TRBJ2-2|.|.
TGTGCCACCGGAGATGGCGAATTGGGGGAGCTGTTTTTT
CATGDGELGELFF
>TRBV18|TRBJ1-1|many|.
TGTGCCAGCCTCCCTTTTCTTTCAGAGAACACTGAAGCTTTCTTT
CASLPFLSENTEAFF
>TRBV7-3|TRBJ2-7|.|.
TGTGCCAGCAGCGTATTACTAGAAAGCGAGCAGAACTTC
CASSVLLESEQNF
>TRBV6-6|TRBJ2-1|many|.
TGTGCCAGCAGTCTGGCCGTCGGCTCCTACAATGAGCAGTTCTTC
CASSLAVGSYNEQFF
>TRBV7-2|TRBJ1-3|few|.
TGTGCCAGCAGTTACTCCCCGTTGAATCCCAACACCATATATTTT
CASSYSPLNPNTIYF
>TRBV2|TRBJ1-1|many|.
TGTGCCAGCAGTCTGGTACGTGGGACTGAAGCTTTCTTT
CASSLVRGTEAFF
>TRBV20-1|TRBJ2-3|.|TRBD2
TGCAGTGCCCAGGACCCTAGCGGGGCCCTCGGGATAACAGATACGCAGTATTTT
CSAQDPSGALGITDTQYF